Shown below are 26 T cell receptor beta chains from a single sample sequenced in a study of CD8 T cells in Susac syndrome. Reverse transcription of roughly 0.45 to 1 ug RNA used random hexamers. MiXCR, applied by TCRdb to the immunoSEQ multiplex PCR reads, yields one record per CDR3 protein. The sample comprises approximately 190,000 distinct CDR3 sequences, over 85% of which are singletons, and roughly 0.096% rests with the top ten. Sequenced sample: CD4+ T cells from PBMCs. The receptors derive from a human donor in good health.

The chain combines TRBV7-3 with TRBJ1-3, with D uncertain. CDR3 length: 15 amino acids. Germline loops: CDR1 SGHTA, CDR2 FQGTGA. V was pared by 5 bases and J by 4 bases, with 15 bases between. CDR3 protein: CASSLTWTPGNTIYF. CDR3 DNA: TGTGCCAGCAGCCTCACCTGGACCCCAGGAAACACCATATATTTT. Combining the CDR3 with reference TRBV7-3 and TRBJ1-3 gives the whole variable domain GAGVSQTPSNKVTEKGKYVELRCDPISGHTALYWYRQSLGQGPEFLIYFQGTGAADDSGLPNDRFFAVRPEGSVSTLKIQRTERGDSAVYLCASSLTWTPGNTIYFGEGSWLTVV.

V is TRBV5-1 and J is TRBJ2-1, with a possible D match to TRBD1 (9 bases). Germline V CDR1 and CDR2: SGHRS, YFSETQ. There are 19 residues in the CDR3. V was shortened by 3 bases and J by 7 bases, with 29 bases between the two germline ends. The CDR3 region has the DNA TGCGCCAGCAGCTCCGGACAGGGGTCAGGCGGGGGGACTCATAATGAGCAGTTCTTC. It is translated as CASSSGQGSGGGTHNEQFF.

The rearrangement uses TRBV6-2 or TRBV6-3 and TRBJ2-5; TRBD2 matches at 10 bases. Germline lookup yields CDR1 MNHEY and CDR2 SVGEGT. V was pared by 6 bases and J by 9 bases, with 10 bases of the junction left unmatched. CDR3 length: 14 residues. CDR3 sequence: CASRPSGGHRAQYF. The CDR3, as DNA: TGTGCCAGCAGGCCTAGCGGGGGACACAGGGCCCAGTACTTC.

The chain combines TRBV6-2 or TRBV6-3 with TRBJ2-1; either TRBD1 or TRBD2 may supply D (6 bases each). Trimming stripped 6 bases from V and 6 bases from J, with 24 bases between. The germline gives CDR1 MNHEY, CDR2 SVGEGT. The CDR3 runs 17 residues. The CDR3 is CASRFNLGGFFPNEQFF. The DNA of the CDR3 is TGTGCCAGCAGGTTCAATCTAGGGGGGTTCTTTCCCAATGAGCAGTTCTTC.

The J gene is TRBJ1-1, the V gene TRBV9; D remains ambiguous. The V end lost 4 bases, the J end lost 0 bases, and 13 bases lay between the germline ends. The CDR3 is 15 residues long. Germline V gene data show CDR1 as SGDLS and CDR2 as YYNGEE. This CDR3 reads CASSLRPGMNTEAFF. The CDR3 DNA is TGTGCCAGCAGCCTAAGACCTGGAATGAACACTGAAGCTTTCTTT.

This CDR3 reads CASSQRAGETYGYTF. CDR3 DNA sequence: TGTGCCAGCAGCCAACGGGCAGGGGAAACCTATGGCTACACCTTC. The V call is TRBV14, the J call TRBJ1-2; the D gene is possibly TRBD1 (6 bases). From germline, CDR1 is SGHDN and CDR2 FVKESK. The germline V and J ends were trimmed by 2 bases and 4 bases, with 14 bases remaining between them. CDR3 size: 15 residues.

The V gene is TRBV20-1, the J gene TRBJ2-5; D is perhaps TRBD2 (7 bases). Germline CDR1 is DFQATT and CDR2 is SNEGSKA (reference sequence). The V end lost 3 bases, the J end lost 5 bases, and 19 bases lay between the germline ends. The CDR3 length is 15 residues. In DNA, the CDR3 is TGCAGTGCTAGGGGTTCCGTGGGGGGGCAGGAGACCCAGTACTTC. Translating it yields CSARGSVGGQETQYF.

The chain links TRBV6-5 to TRBJ2-4; 12 bases are a match to TRBD1. Germline V gene lookup returns CDR1 MNHEY and CDR2 SVGAGI. The V segment lost 2 bases and the J segment 9 bases; nucleotides outside the gene matches: 5. The length of the CDR3 is 15 residues. The CDR3 DNA follows: TGTGCCAGCAGTTACGGGGGACAGGGGGCCGGCATTCAGTACTTC. This sequence encodes CASSYGGQGAGIQYF.

V is TRBV2 and J is TRBJ1-1; D ambiguous. The CDR3 is 13 amino acids. The V end lost 8 bases, the J end lost 4 bases, and 14 bases lay between the germline ends. Germline CDR1 reads SNHLY; CDR2 reads FYNNEI. In DNA, the CDR3 is TGTGCCAGCCACCCCCGGCGAGGCACTGAAGCTTTCTTT. This encodes CASHPRRGTEAFF.

This sequence joins TRBV19 and TRBJ1-1, with D tentatively TRBD1 (5 bases). Germline lookup yields CDR1 LNHDA and CDR2 SQIVND (reference sequence). The ends were cut back, 7 bases at V and 2 bases at J, with 11 bases in the middle. CDR3 length equals 13 residues. The chain's CDR3 is CASTLRVNTEAFF. CDR3 nucleotide sequence: TGTGCCAGTACTCTCAGGGTTAACACTGAAGCTTTCTTT.

The rearrangement links TRBV20-1 to TRBJ1-5; perhaps TRBD1 as D (5 bases). Trimming removed 6 bases at V and 5 bases at J, with 14 bases between. The CDR3 consists of 13 residues. Per the germline V gene, CDR1 is DFQATT and CDR2 is SNEGSKA (reference sequence). In DNA, the CDR3 is TGCAGTGCCGAAGAGGGGCCCGATCAGCCCCAGCATTTT. It codes for CSAEEGPDQPQHF.

This clonotype was seen a handful of times. V is TRBV4-2 and J is TRBJ2-5, with D possibly matching TRBD2 (6 bases). Germline CDR1 is LGHNA and CDR2 is YNFKEQ. With 5 bases removed from V and 2 bases from J, the gap between germline ends came to 9 bases. The CDR3 is 13 amino acids. The CDR3 reads CASSLTRQETQYF. DNA for the CDR3: TGTGCCAGCAGCTTGACTAGGCAAGAGACCCAGTACTTC.

The CDR3 coding sequence is TGTGCCAGCACCGAACTCTGGCAGAACACTGAAGCTTTCTTT. It specifies CASTELWQNTEAFF. The V call is TRBV2, the J call TRBJ1-1; unclear D gene. V lost 7 bases and J lost 1, with 13 bases in between. Germline CDR1 and CDR2: SNHLY and FYNNEI. This CDR3 has 14 amino acids.

This chain uses TRBV27 with TRBJ2-3, with 10 nucleotides matching TRBD2. The CDR3 extends over 16 amino acids. In germline, CDR1 is MNHEY, CDR2 SMNVEV (reference sequence). J gave up 4 bases and V 5 bases, and 9 bases lay outside the gene matches. CDR3 bases: TGTGCCAGCAGTCATACAGCGGGGGGGCCCTCAGATACGCAGTATTTT. Amino acid sequence: CASSHTAGGPSDTQYF.

V is TRBV28 and J is TRBJ2-7; D call uncertain. This CDR3 contains 14 residues. The V end was cut by 6 bases, the J end by 0 bases, with 12 bases between. The germline CDR1 and CDR2 sequences are MDHEN and SYDVKM. Written as DNA, the CDR3 is TGTGCCAGCAGCCCCATTTCGAGCTCCTACGAGCAGTACGTC. Its translation: CASSPISSSYEQYV.

This clonotype was picked up one time. The CDR3, as DNA: TGCGCCAGCAGCGGGGGGCATGCTGCGGTGGAAGCTTTCTTT. The encoded protein is CASSGGHAAVEAFF. The chain joins TRBV5-1 to TRBJ1-1; D perhaps matches TRBD1 (6 bases). V lost 4 bases to trimming and J lost 8 bases, with 18 bases between them. Per the germline V gene, CDR1 is SGHRS and CDR2 is YFSETQ. The CDR3 is 14 amino acids.

This chain uses TRBV19 with TRBJ2-7, with TRBD1 identical over 10 bases. With V trimmed by 3 bases and J by 7 bases, 18 bases remained unmatched. Germline V gene lookup returns CDR1 LNHDA and CDR2 SQIVND (reference sequence). The CDR3 contains 18 residues. The CDR3 DNA sequence: TGTGCCAGTAGTATGCCCGGACAGGGGGTCCTGGGTATACGGGAGCAGTACTTC. Amino acids: CASSMPGQGVLGIREQYF.

V is TRBV10-3 and J is TRBJ2-5, with TRBD1 identical over 9 bases. The V segment lost 6 bases and the J segment 5 bases; nucleotides outside the gene matches: 10. Germline CDR1 reads ENHRY; CDR2 reads SYGVKD. The CDR3 is made up of 15 amino acids. The CDR3 reads CAISEGQGQAETQYF. Here the CDR3 DNA reads TGTGCCATCAGCGAGGGACAGGGCCAGGCGGAGACCCAGTACTTC.

The J gene is TRBJ2-7, the V gene TRBV20-1; D tentatively reads TRBD1 or TRBD2 (5 bases each). CDR3 length: 14 residues. Germline V gene sequence: CDR1 DFQATT, CDR2 SNEGSKA (reference sequence). Trimming took off 2 bases at V and 2 bases at J, with 13 bases between the two ends. This CDR3 is CSARSGTETYEQYF. For the CDR3, the DNA is TGCAGTGCTAGATCCGGGACGGAGACCTACGAGCAGTACTTC.

This chain connects TRBV29-1 to TRBJ2-7; D remains ambiguous. The germline V gene encodes CDR1 SQVTM and CDR2 ANQGSEA. V lost 6 bases and J 1 base, leaving 13 bases between the germline ends. The CDR3 is 13 amino acids. The DNA for the CDR3 is TGCAGCGTCGGTCGGGCAGGTTCCTACGAGCAGTACTTC. Its translation: CSVGRAGSYEQYF.

The chain recombines TRBV11-1 with TRBJ1-1; 9 bases fit TRBD1. Germline values: CDR1 SGHAT, CDR2 FQDESV (reference sequence). CDR3 length: 16 amino acids. V shed 6 bases and J 7 bases; nucleotides not matched to a gene: 15. Here the CDR3 DNA reads TGTGCCAGCAGTTCACAGGGGGCTCAGAAGAAGAATGAAGCTTTCTTT. This gives the protein CASSSQGAQKKNEAFF.

Concerning this clonotype: At one of its ends the junction is not consistent with the germline gene, which may arise from a read error. V and J are TRBV6-2 or TRBV6-3 and TRBJ1-5; 7 bases align to TRBD1. The CDR3 covers 17 residues. Germline V gives CDR1 MNHEY, CDR2 SVGEGT. CDR3 bases: TGTGCCAGCAGTCACTCGATCCAGACAGGGCGTAATCAGCCCCAGCATTTT. This codes for CASSHSIQTGRNQPQHF.

The chain has TRBV5-1 and TRBJ1-1; 9 positions agree with TRBD1. This CDR3 spans 15 amino acids. Germline lookup yields CDR1 SGHRS and CDR2 YFSETQ. The ends lost 4 bases at V and 1 base at J; junction bases unmatched: 5. As DNA, the CDR3 is TGCGCCAGCAGCCCAGGACAGGGGTGGAACACTGAAGCTTTCTTT. It specifies CASSPGQGWNTEAFF.

The chain is built from TRBV20-1 and TRBJ1-5; a weak D match, TRBD1 (6 bases). V lost 6 bases and J 4 bases, leaving 16 bases between the germline ends. CDR1 and CDR2 (germline): DFQATT, SNEGSKA (reference sequence). The CDR3 runs 14 residues. The CDR3 region is CSATQGGINQPQHF. The CDR3 DNA reads TGCAGTGCAACCCAAGGGGGGATTAATCAGCCCCAGCATTTT.

This chain joins TRBV28 and TRBJ2-2; no firm D call. In germline, CDR1 is MDHEN, CDR2 SYDVKM. V shed 6 bases and J shed 6 bases, with 11 bases lying between them. This CDR3 has 13 residues. The CDR3 spells CASSPPGPGELFF. For the CDR3, the DNA is TGTGCCAGCAGCCCTCCCGGGCCCGGGGAGCTGTTTTTT.

This chain links TRBV6-5 with TRBJ1-2, with D uncertain. This CDR3 comprises 13 residues. With 5 bases removed from V and 4 bases from J, the gap between germline ends came to 11 bases. CDR1 MNHEY and CDR2 SVGAGI come from the germline V gene. CDR3 nucleotide sequence: TGTGCCAGCAGTCTACGGCATGGCTATGGCTACACCTTC. Translated, it gives CASSLRHGYGYTF.